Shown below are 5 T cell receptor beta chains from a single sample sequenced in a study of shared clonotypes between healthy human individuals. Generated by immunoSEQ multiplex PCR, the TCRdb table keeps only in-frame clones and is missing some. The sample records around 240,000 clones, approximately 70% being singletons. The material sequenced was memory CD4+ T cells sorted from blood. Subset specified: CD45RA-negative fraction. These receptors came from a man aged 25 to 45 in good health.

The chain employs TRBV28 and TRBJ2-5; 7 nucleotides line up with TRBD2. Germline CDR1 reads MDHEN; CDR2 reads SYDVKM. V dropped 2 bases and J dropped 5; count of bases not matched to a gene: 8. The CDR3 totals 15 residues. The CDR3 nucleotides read TGTGCCAGCAGTTTAGGCAACCCCGGGAGGGAGACCCAGTACTTC. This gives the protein CASSLGNPGRETQYF.

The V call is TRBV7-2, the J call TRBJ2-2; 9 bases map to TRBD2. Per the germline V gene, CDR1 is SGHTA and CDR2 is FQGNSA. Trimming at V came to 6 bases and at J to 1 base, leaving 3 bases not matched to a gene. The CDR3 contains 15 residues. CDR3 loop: CASSLREGNTGELFF. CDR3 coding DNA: TGTGCCAGCAGTTTGCGGGAGGGGAACACCGGGGAGCTGTTTTTT.

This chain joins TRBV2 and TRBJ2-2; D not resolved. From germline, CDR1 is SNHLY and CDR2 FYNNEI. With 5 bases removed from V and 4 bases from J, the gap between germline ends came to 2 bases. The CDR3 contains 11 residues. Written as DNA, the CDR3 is TGTGCCAGCAGTATCACCGGGGAGCTGTTTTTT. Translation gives CASSITGELFF.

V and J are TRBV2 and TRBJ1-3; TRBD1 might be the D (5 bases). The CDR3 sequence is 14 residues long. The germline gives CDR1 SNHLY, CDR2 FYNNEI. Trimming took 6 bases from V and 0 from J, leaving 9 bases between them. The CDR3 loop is CASSREGSGNTIYF. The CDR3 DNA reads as TGTGCCAGCAGCAGGGAAGGCTCTGGAAACACCATATATTTT.

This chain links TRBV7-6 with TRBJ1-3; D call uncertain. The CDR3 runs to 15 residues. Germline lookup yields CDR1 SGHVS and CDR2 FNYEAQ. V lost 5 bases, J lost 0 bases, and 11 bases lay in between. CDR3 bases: TGTGCCAGCAGCGCTAGGACGAGCTCTGGAAACACCATATATTTT. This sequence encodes CASSARTSSGNTIYF.